This T cell receptor (beta chain) was obtained from a study of breast tumors, draining lymph nodes, adjacent tissues. TCRdb fed the multiplex PCR reads into MiXCR, producing one record per CDR3 protein. Here the sample spans 70,000 or so distinct CDR3 sequences, approximately 40% being singletons. Study-level points and caveats: The data were judged consistent with most tumor T cells coming from lymph node and expanding in tumor.

Worth noting for this clonotype: Antigen specificity is unknown.

What was sequenced was breast tumor tissue. The receptor was derived from a female donor with breast cancer. Some clones in this sample may be carry-over from other donors' samples.

CDR3 bases: TGTGCCAGCAGTCATTGGACAGACTATGGCTACACCTTC. Encoded protein: CASSHWTDYGYTF. The genes are TRBV6-5 and TRBJ1-2; TRBD1 might be the D (6 bases). Trimming removed 5 bases from V and 3 bases from J, with 10 bases in between. The germline gives CDR1 MNHEY, CDR2 SVGAGI. The CDR3 loop spans 13 amino acids.